The T cell receptor beta chain described here comes from a study of cytomegalovirus exposure and HLA in healthy donors. TCRdb keeps only in-frame clones here, not all; method: immunoSEQ multiplex PCR. The table lists over 150,000 clones, roughly nine tenths of them singletons, with 3% to 3.5% in the top ten. Germline V CDR1 and CDR2: MDHEN, SYDVKM. The V gene lost 8 bases and the J gene lost 0 bases, with 11 bases spanning the gap. The CDR3 loop spans 14 amino acids. This clone was picked up a small number of times. The J gene is TRBJ1-5, the V gene TRBV28, with unresolved D. The clonotype originates from a woman aged 18-29 years in good health and CMV-seropositive. The material sequenced was PBMCs. The CDR3 loop reads CASRGFNSNQPQHF. CDR3 nucleotide sequence: TGTGCCAGCCGAGGGTTCAATAGCAATCAGCCCCAGCATTTT.